This T cell receptor (beta chain) was obtained from a study of CD8 T cells in ankylosing spondylitis. Many counts were recorded for this clonotype. Libraries of TCR beta came from quantitative 5'-RACE with molecular barcodes. TCRdb re-called the 5' RACE reads through MiXCR, storing one row per CDR3 protein. The table includes 270,000 or so distinct CDR3 sequences, 15% to 20% detected once. The CDR3 is 16 residues long. Trimming cost V 3 bases and J 2 bases; bases outside gene matches: 6. V gene TRBV12-3 or TRBV12-4 combines with J gene TRBJ2-7, with TRBD1 identical over 11 bases. The sample consisted of blood, either unsorted or a sorted T cell fraction (not recorded which). This sequence was found in a male donor with ankylosing spondylitis or in good health (not recorded which). The CDR3 region is CASSFGQGAPTYEQYF. The DNA of the CDR3 is TGTGCCAGCAGTTTCGGACAGGGGGCTCCAACCTACGAGCAGTACTTC.